This TCR beta chain was identified in a study of CD8 T cells in Susac syndrome. CDR3 size: 15 residues. Trimming took 3 bases from V and 8 from J, leaving 19 bases between them. CDR1 is KGHSH, CDR2 LQKENI, per germline. Random hexamers were used to reverse transcribe an amount of roughly 0.45 to 1 ug RNA. Across 54 Vbeta and 13 Jbeta, immunoSEQ multiplex PCR amplified TCR beta CDR3. One entry per CDR3 protein, called by TCRdb with MiXCR from the immunoSEQ multiplex PCR reads. This table holds just over 300,000 distinct CDR3 sequences, 92% found once. Specimen: CD4+ T cells from PBMCs. The chain carries TRBV18 and TRBJ1-2; D perhaps matches TRBD1 (6 bases). The source of this sequence is a human donor with multiple sclerosis. CDR3 in DNA: TGTGCCAGCTCACCTCGGGAAACAGGGATAGACGGCTACACCTTC. This gives the protein CASSPRETGIDGYTF. Looking up the rest from reference TRBV18 and TRBJ1-2 gives the full variable domain: NAGVMQNPRHLVRRRGQEARLRCSPMKGHSHVYWYRQLPEEGLKFMVYLQKENIIDESGMPKERFSAEFPKEGPSILRIQQVVRGDSAAYFCASSPRETGIDGYTFGSGTRLTVV.